What follows is one T cell receptor (beta chain) and its context. The antigen is undetermined. CDR1 GTSNPN and CDR2 SVGIG come from the germline V gene (reference sequence). V lost 3 bases, J lost 4 bases, and 4 bases stayed unmatched. This CDR3 contains 13 residues. This specimen belongs to a study of cytotoxic CD8 clonotypes in ibrutinib-treated CLL. As for the study in general: Of a cohort that held some 12 relapsed/refractory and some 15 treatment-naive patients, about 18 were IGHV unmutated. There were, on average, 255,043 productive templates and tens of thousands of productive rearrangements per sample.

Here immunoSEQ multiplex PCR was the method, and the copy in TCRdb shows in-frame clones only, minus some. Counted here are approximately 74,000 clones, 75% to 85% occurring once; the ten biggest clones make up roughly 7.7%. Whole-study results and caveats: Clonality (at baseline) was higher than in age-matched healthy donors and tracked circulating CD8+ T-cell counts. The times at which samples were taken varied between sustained-remission and progressing patients.

The sequences come from PBMCs, collected at disease progression, from a patient treated with ibrutinib. The V gene is TRBV30, the J gene TRBJ1-2; TRBD1 agrees at 8 bases. This receptor was taken from a human donor with chronic lymphocytic leukemia. In nucleotides, the CDR3 is TGTGCCTGGAGGGGGACAGGAGCCTATGGCTACACCTTC. It encodes CAWRGTGAYGYTF.